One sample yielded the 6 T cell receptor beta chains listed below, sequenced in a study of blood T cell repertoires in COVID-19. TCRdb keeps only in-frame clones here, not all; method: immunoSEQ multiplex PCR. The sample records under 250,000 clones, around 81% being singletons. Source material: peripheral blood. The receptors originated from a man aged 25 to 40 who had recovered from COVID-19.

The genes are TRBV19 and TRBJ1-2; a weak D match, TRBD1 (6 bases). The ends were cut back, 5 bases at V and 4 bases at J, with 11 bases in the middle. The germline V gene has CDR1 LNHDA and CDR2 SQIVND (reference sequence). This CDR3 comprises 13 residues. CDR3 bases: TGTGCCAGTAGTTTTGGACAGATCTATGGCTACACCTTC. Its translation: CASSFGQIYGYTF.

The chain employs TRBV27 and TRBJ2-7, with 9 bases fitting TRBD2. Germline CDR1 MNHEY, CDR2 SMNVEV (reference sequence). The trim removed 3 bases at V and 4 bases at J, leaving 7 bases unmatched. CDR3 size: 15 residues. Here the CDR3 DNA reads TGTGCCAGCAGTTTGGGAAGCGGGGGGCCGTACGAGCAGTACTTC. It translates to CASSLGSGGPYEQYF.

CDR3 nucleotides: TGTGCCAGCAGCCCGACAGGGGGCACGGAGACCCAGTACTTC. Translated: CASSPTGGTETQYF. The V and J genes are TRBV7-8 and TRBJ2-5, with 10 bases matching TRBD1. After removal of 5 bases from V and 5 bases from J, the junction contained 5 bases not matched to a gene. CDR1 and CDR2 from the germline V gene are SGHVS and FQNEAQ. The CDR3 is 14 amino acids.

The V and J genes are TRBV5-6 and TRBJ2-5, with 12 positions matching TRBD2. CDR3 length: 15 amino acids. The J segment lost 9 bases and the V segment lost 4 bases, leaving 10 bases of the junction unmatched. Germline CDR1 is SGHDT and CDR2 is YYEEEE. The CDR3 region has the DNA TGTGCCAGCAGCCGTAGGCTAGCGGGGGGGCGAGCCCAGTACTTC. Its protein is CASSRRLAGGRAQYF.

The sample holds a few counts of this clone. CDR3 sequence (DNA): TGTGCCAGTAGTTCGCAGGGATCTGGAAACACCATATATTTT. This sequence encodes CASSSQGSGNTIYF. This chain connects TRBV19 to TRBJ1-3; a possible D gene is TRBD1 (5 bases). V was trimmed by 5 bases and J by 1 base, leaving 9 bases between them. This CDR3 spans 14 amino acids. Germline-derived CDR1 and CDR2 are LNHDA and SQIVND (reference sequence).

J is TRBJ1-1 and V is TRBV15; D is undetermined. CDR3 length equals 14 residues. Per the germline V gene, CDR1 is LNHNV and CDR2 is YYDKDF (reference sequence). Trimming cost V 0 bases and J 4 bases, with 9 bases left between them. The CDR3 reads CATSRDLVSTEAFF. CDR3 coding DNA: TGTGCCACCAGCAGAGATTTAGTTAGCACTGAAGCTTTCTTT.